The present T cell receptor beta chain was sequenced within a study of blood T cell repertoires in COVID-19. About the study: Samples taken during acute and convalescent COVID-19 were collected in the United States, Italy and Spain. Sources were T cells, B-cell-depleted T cells, or PBMCs; the material itself was cDNA or gDNA.

How the authors handled the data: Using reference gene primer amplification, nucleated cell counts were estimated. Libraries were prepared by immunoSEQ multiplex PCR; TCRdb keeps only in-frame clonotypes and omits some of them. V and J calls and clone size come straight from that table; D and trimming were deduced from the DNA. The data contain roughly 350,000 clones, about 85% of them seen just once; the ten biggest clones take up about 3.6%. This clone was seen just once. The CDR3 is 13 amino acids. The V gene's germline CDR1 is MNHEY and CDR2 SVGAGI. Trimming pared 7 bases from V and 4 bases from J, leaving 10 bases between.

The sequence was obtained from a woman between 18 and 29 years old with acute or convalescent COVID-19. Sequencing was carried out using peripheral blood. V usage is TRBV6-5 and J usage is TRBJ1-4; no clear D gene. CDR3 protein: CASTLGLNEKLFF. CDR3 in DNA: TGTGCCAGCACCCTAGGCCTTAATGAAAAACTGTTTTTT.